The 8 T cell receptor beta chains reported below all come from one sample, sequenced in a study of graft-versus-host responses after intestinal transplantation. No antigens are known for them. TCRdb's copy holds only in-frame clones and misses some; the assay was immunoSEQ multiplex PCR. The data show 100,000 or so clones, more than 75% seen once. This specimen consisted of unstimulated CD4+ T cells sorted from spleen or lymph node cells, obtained before transplant. The receptors were gathered from a human donor who was the organ donor for an intestinal transplant.

The CDR3 coding sequence is TGCGCCAGCAGCCAAGATAGGGTAGGGGTCCCTAATGAAAAACTGTTTTTT. Amino acid sequence: CASSQDRVGVPNEKLFF. V gene TRBV4-1 combines with J gene TRBJ1-4, with a tentative D call TRBD1 (5 bases). The CDR3 sequence is 17 residues long. The germline gives CDR1 MGHRA, CDR2 YSYEKL. Trimming left V 0 bases short and J 3 bases short, with 14 bases between.

V and J are TRBV6-1 and TRBJ2-1, with D unclear. Germline V lookup: CDR1 MNHNS, CDR2 SASEGT. The CDR3 extends over 17 amino acids. Trimming took off 2 bases at V and 1 base at J, with 15 bases between the two ends. The CDR3 nucleotides read TGTGCCAGCAGTGAACCTCAATTAAGGCTGTCCTACAATGAGCAGTTCTTC. Translating gives CASSEPQLRLSYNEQFF.

The chain has TRBV7-2 and TRBJ2-7; 9 bases are a match to TRBD2. CDR1 is SGHTA, CDR2 FQGNSA, per germline. The CDR3 runs to 14 residues. After removal of 1 base from V and 6 bases from J, the junction contained 4 bases not matched to a gene. As DNA, the CDR3 is TGTGCCAGCAGCTTAGTGGCTAGCGGGGTCGAGCAGTACTTC. Translation gives CASSLVASGVEQYF. The full variable domain, in which reference TRBV7-2 and TRBJ2-7 provide the parts outside the CDR3, is GAGVSQSPSNKVTEKGKDVELRCDPISGHTALYWYRQSLGQGLEFLIYFQGNSAPDKSGLPSDRFSAERTGGSVSTLTIQRTQQEDSAVYLCASSLVASGVEQYFGPGTRLTVT.

CDR3 DNA: TGCGCCAGCAGCCCCCGGGACAAGATGAACACTGAAGCTTTCTTT. Translation: CASSPRDKMNTEAFF. This sequence joins TRBV5-1 and TRBJ1-1, with D possibly matching TRBD1 (6 bases). Between the trimmed V and J ends, which lost 4 bases and 0 bases, there was a span of 13 bases. The CDR3 extends over 15 amino acids. Germline CDR1 and CDR2: SGHRS and YFSETQ.

The chain employs TRBV21-1 and TRBJ2-1; no DNA check was done on the table's D call, TRBD2. TRBV21-1 is annotated as a pseudogene. The CDR3 contains 13 residues. The CDR3 coding sequence is TGTGCCAGCAGCAACCCGGAGCACAATGAGCAGTTCTTC. It encodes CASSNPEHNEQFF.

This chain connects TRBV4-2 to TRBJ2-5; 14 positions match TRBD2. V trimming: 1 base; J trimming: 8 bases; junction bases outside the gene matches: 6. Germline V lookup: CDR1 LGHNA, CDR2 YNFKEQ. The CDR3 consists of 16 residues. The CDR3, as DNA: TGTGCCAGCAGCCAAGGGACTAGCGGGGGGAAAGGAACCCAGTACTTC. This translates into CASSQGTSGGKGTQYF.

The chain uses TRBV5-6 and TRBJ2-7; D is perhaps TRBD2 (6 bases). Germline V gives CDR1 SGHDT, CDR2 YYEEEE. V lost 2 bases and J lost 5, with 11 bases in between. The CDR3 totals 13 residues. In DNA, the CDR3 is TGTGCCAGCAGCTTAAGGAGGGTTAACGAGCAGTACTTC. The encoded protein is CASSLRRVNEQYF.

The chain links TRBV6-6 to TRBJ2-1; D may match TRBD1 or TRBD2 (5 bases each). Trimming removed 7 bases at V and 6 bases at J, with 13 bases between. From germline, CDR1 is MNHNY and CDR2 SVGAGI (reference sequence). The CDR3 is made up of 13 amino acids. The CDR3 DNA reads as TGTGCCAGCAATAAGGGTGGGGGCAATGAGCAGTTCTTC. As protein: CASNKGGGNEQFF.